A selection of T cell receptor beta chains follows, all from one sample in a study of CD8 T cells in ankylosing spondylitis. TCRdb reprocessed the 5' RACE reads via MiXCR and lists one record per CDR3 protein. The sample shows 180,000 or so distinct CDR3 sequences, 11% of them seen only once. The sample taken for sequencing was blood, either unsorted or a sorted T cell fraction (not recorded which). Every receptor here comes from a male donor with ankylosing spondylitis or in good health (not recorded which). Both conserved end residues are part of each CDR3. A D gene is named only where the DNA matches it firmly. The listing skips clone size in some rows; elsewhere it reads once, few, many or a size class.

>NA|TRBJ2-1|TRBV29-1|few
TGCAGCGTCCTGGAGGCTAGCGTCTACAATGAGCAGTTCTTC
CSVLEASVYNEQFF
>TRBD2|TRBJ2-1|TRBV3-1|few
TGTGCCAGCAGCCAAGATCGGGCGGGAGGGTACAATGAGCAGTTCTTC
CASSQDRAGGYNEQFF
>NA|TRBJ2-3|TRBV29-1|many
TGCAGCGTTAATCGTCCAACTAGCACAGATACGCAGTATTTT
CSVNRPTSTDTQYF
>NA|TRBJ2-1|TRBV11-2|many
TGTGCCAGCAGCTTAACATCAGTTAATGAGCAGTTCTTC
CASSLTSVNEQFF
>TRBD1|TRBJ2-6|TRBV5-1|NA
TGCGCCAGCCAGAGGACAGGGAATGGGGACAACGTCCTGACTTTC
CASQRTGNGDNVLTF
>NA|TRBJ2-2|TRBV9|many
TGTGCCAGCAGCGTAGTACCCTCGGACACCGGGGAGCTGTTTTTT
CASSVVPSDTGELFF
>NA|TRBJ1-2|TRBV28|many
NA
CASSSSGQYGYTF
>NA|TRBJ2-3|TRBV7-8|many
TGTGCCAGCAGCTTCGGGGGTACGCAGTATTTT
CASSFGGTQYF
>NA|TRBJ2-1|TRBV29-1|many
TGCAGCGTTGTAGCAGGGATAAATGAGCAGTTCTTC
CSVVAGINEQFF
>NA|TRBJ2-3|TRBV7-9|NA
TGTGCCAGCAGCCGTCTTACAGGGTTGGCAGATACGCAGTATTTT
CASSRLTGLADTQYF
>NA|TRBJ1-4|TRBV7-9|few
TGTGCCAGCAGCTTAATAGTCAGAACAACTAATGAAAAACTGTTTTTT
CASSLIVRTTNEKLFF
>NA|TRBJ2-1|TRBV5-1|many
TGCGCCAGCAGCTTGGCCGGCGGGATAACCTACAATGAGCAGTTCTTC
CASSLAGGITYNEQFF
>NA|TRBJ2-4|TRBV5-1|many
TGCGCCAGCAGCTTGGGCGGGGACAACATTCAGTACTTC
CASSLGGDNIQYF
>NA|TRBJ2-7|TRBV11-3|NA
TGTGCCAGCAGCTTAATCCCTTTGGCCACGCTCATGGAGCAGTACTTC
CASSLIPLATLMEQYF
>NA|TRBJ2-3|TRBV7-2|few
TGTGCCAGCAGTCATCCAAGGGCTAGCACAGATACGCAGTATTTT
CASSHPRASTDTQYF
>TRBD1|TRBJ1-2|TRBV6-1|many
TGTGCCAGCAGTCAGGGGGCTAGCTATGGCTACACCTTC
CASSQGASYGYTF
>NA|TRBJ1-2|TRBV12-3/TRBV12-4|many
TGTGCCAGCAGTGGGGACGTGGTCTATGGCTACACCTTC
CASSGDVVYGYTF
>NA|TRBJ1-1|TRBV25-1|many
TGTGCCAGCAGTGAATCTGCCGAGGGGGACACTGAAGCTTTCTTT
CASSESAEGDTEAFF
>NA|TRBJ1-4|TRBV3-1|NA
TGTGCCAGCAGCCAAGTTACGGGGGGAGCGGAAAAACTGTTTTTT
CASSQVTGGAEKLFF
>NA|TRBJ2-5|TRBV11-3|NA
TGTGCCAGCAGTCCGGAAGAGACCCAGTACTTC
CASSPEETQYF
>NA|TRBJ2-1|TRBV15|NA
TGTGCCACCAGCAGAGAGGAAGTTAATCAGCAGTTCTTC
CATSREEVNQQFF
>NA|TRBJ2-2|TRBV12-3/TRBV12-4|many
TGTGCCAGCAGTCCGCCCGGGGGGCGTCAGGACACCGGGGAGCTGTTTTTT
CASSPPGGRQDTGELFF
>TRBD2|TRBJ2-5|TRBV5-6|few
TGTGCCAGCAGCCCTCGTTTAGCGGGGGGTGGGAGAGAGACCCAGTACTTC
CASSPRLAGGGRETQYF
>NA|TRBJ1-5|TRBV5-1|many
TGCGCCAGCAGCCCTGCGGGGGCCAATCAGCCCCAGCATTTT
CASSPAGANQPQHF
>NA|TRBJ2-7|TRBV20-1|many
TGCAGTGCTACCATGTCTGTTGGGTCTGGGTACGAGCAGTACTTC
CSATMSVGSGYEQYF
>NA|TRBJ1-2|TRBV29-1|many
TGCAGCGTTGAAGACTTGGACAGTTCTAACTATGGCTACACCTTC
CSVEDLDSSNYGYTF
>NA|TRBJ2-7|TRBV6-2/TRBV6-3|many
TGTGCCAGCAGCCCTCCGTTCCGAGGCGAGCAGTACTTC
CASSPPFRGEQYF
>TRBD2|TRBJ2-1|TRBV14|many
TGTGCCAGCAGCCTCCGGAGGACTAGAGGGATGAACAATGAGCAGTTCTTC
CASSLRRTRGMNNEQFF
>NA|TRBJ1-6|TRBV20-1|many
TGCAGTGCTAGAGAGATTTTAGGCCAGGGTTCCTATAATTCACCCCTCCACTTT
CSAREILGQGSYNSPLHF
>NA|TRBJ1-2|TRBV6-6|few
TGTGCCAGCAGCCCAGCGAGTACTAACTATGGCTACACCTTC
CASSPASTNYGYTF
>NA|TRBJ2-2|TRBV6-2/TRBV6-3|many
TGTGCCAGCAGTTACTCGATGTGGAAAACAAACACCGGGGAGCTGTTTTTT
CASSYSMWKTNTGELFF
>NA|TRBJ1-5|TRBV18|many
TGTGCCAGCTCGGTCCAGGGGAGTCAGCCCCAGCATTTT
CASSVQGSQPQHF
>TRBD1|TRBJ1-2|TRBV5-1|few
TGCGCCAGCAGCTTGCAGGCAGGGGGCGAATACAACGGCTACACCTTC
CASSLQAGGEYNGYTF
>NA|TRBJ1-1|TRBV7-2|NA
TGTGCCAGCAGCTCCCGGCCGGGACCCACAGAAGCTTTCTTT
CASSSRPGPTEAFF
>NA|TRBJ2-3|TRBV2|few
TGTGCCAGCAGACGAGGGAGGAGCGCAGATACGCAGTATTTT
CASRRGRSADTQYF
>TRBD2|TRBJ2-7|TRBV4-1|few
TGCGCCAGCAGCCCACTAGCGAAAGCCTACGAGCAGTACTTC
CASSPLAKAYEQYF
>TRBD1|TRBJ1-5|TRBV20-1|NA
TGCAGTGCCTTCACAGGGGGCAGGGGCAATCAGCCCCAGCATTTT
CSAFTGGRGNQPQHF
>NA|TRBJ2-5|TRBV29-1|many
TGCAGCGTTGTACTGCGAAAAGAGACCCAGTACTTC
CSVVLRKETQYF
>NA|TRBJ2-3|TRBV6-5|many
TGTGCCAGCAGTTGGGGGAGTCCACCAGATACGCAGTATTTT
CASSWGSPPDTQYF
>NA|TRBJ1-1|TRBV10-1|NA
TGCGCCAGCAGTGATCAGGGAAGAACTGAAGCTTTCTTT
CASSDQGRTEAFF